Each of the 15 T cell receptor beta chains below was sequenced from the same sample in a study of T cell responses to AZD1222 COVID-19 vaccine. The assay was immunoSEQ multiplex PCR, and TCRdb's table has in-frame clones only and misses some. The sample lists about 81,000 clones, about nine tenths occurring once. Source: peripheral blood, taken 28 days after the second AZD1222 dose. The source is an adult who received the AZD1222 COVID-19 vaccine.

J is TRBJ1-5 and V is TRBV3-1 (or the pseudogene TRBV3-2); weak D call: TRBD1 (5 bases). V was cut by 5 bases and J by 0 bases, with 8 bases left in between. Per the germline V gene, CDR1 is LGHDT and CDR2 is YNNKEL (reference sequence). The CDR3 runs to 14 residues. The CDR3, as DNA: TGTGCCAGCAGCGACAGCTATAGCAATCAGCCCCAGCATTTT. Translated: CASSDSYSNQPQHF.

This chain links TRBV28 with TRBJ1-5, with 9 bases lining up with TRBD1. The V and J ends lost 5 bases and 7 bases, in that order; junction bases with no gene match: 6. The CDR3 totals 14 residues. The germline CDR1 and CDR2 sequences are MDHEN and SYDVKM. The CDR3 spells CASSQGQGRQPQHF. The CDR3 DNA follows: TGTGCCAGCAGTCAAGGACAGGGGAGACAGCCCCAGCATTTT.

This chain links TRBV19 with TRBJ2-1, with D hard to call. Germline CDR1 is LNHDA and CDR2 is SQIVND (reference sequence). V was trimmed by 2 bases and J by 4 bases, leaving 3 bases between them. The CDR3 consists of 12 residues. CDR3 sequence (DNA): TGTGCCAGTAGTATAAGTTACAATGAGCAGTTCTTC. This translates into CASSISYNEQFF.

The chain uses TRBV19 and TRBJ2-6; TRBD2 might be the D (6 bases). The CDR3 contains 17 residues. With 1 base removed from V and 0 bases from J, the gap between germline ends came to 10 bases. CDR1 is LNHDA and CDR2 is SQIVND in the germline V gene (reference sequence). CDR3 coding DNA: TGTGCCAGTAGTATAGGGGGGAGGAACTCTGGGGCCAACGTCCTGACTTTC. This gives the protein CASSIGGRNSGANVLTF.

The chain is built from TRBV6-5 and TRBJ1-3, with D hard to call. The CDR3 extends over 15 amino acids. V shed 0 bases and J shed 4 bases, with 10 bases lying between them. The germline V gene encodes CDR1 MNHEY and CDR2 SVGAGI. The CDR3 DNA sequence: TGTGCCAGCAGTTACTCGGAAGGGTTCGGAAACACCATATATTTT. Translation gives CASSYSEGFGNTIYF.

The chain recombines TRBV7-9 with TRBJ1-2; TRBD1 agrees at 9 bases. The CDR3 is made up of 15 amino acids. Germline V gives CDR1 SEHNR, CDR2 FQNEAQ (reference sequence). The ends lost 6 bases at V and 4 bases at J; junction bases unmatched: 9. The CDR3 region is CASRAGQGVGYGYTF. CDR3 DNA sequence: TGTGCCAGCAGAGCGGGACAGGGAGTAGGCTATGGCTACACCTTC.

The chain carries TRBV29-1 and TRBJ2-5, with D possibly TRBD1 on 7 matching bases. The CDR3 consists of 11 residues. Germline CDR1 reads SQVTM; CDR2 reads ANQGSEA. V gave up 6 bases and J gave up 7 bases, with 12 bases separating them. The CDR3 reads CSVRQGGTQYF. The CDR3, as DNA: TGCAGCGTCCGACAGGGAGGGACCCAGTACTTC.

The rearrangement joins TRBV9 to TRBJ1-2, with TRBD1 matching 11 bases. The CDR3 spans 15 residues. Germline V lookup: CDR1 SGDLS, CDR2 YYNGEE. The junction had 7 bases not matched to a gene; V was cut back by 5 bases and J by 4 bases. CDR3 protein: CASSEGQGVGYGYTF. The CDR3, as DNA: TGTGCCAGCAGTGAGGGACAGGGGGTGGGCTATGGCTACACCTTC. The whole variable domain, remainder taken from reference TRBV9 and TRBJ1-2, is DSGVTQTPKHLITATGQRVTLRCSPRSGDLSVYWYQQSLDQGLQFLIQYYNGEERAKGNILERFSAQQFPDLHSELNLSSLELGDSALYFCASSEGQGVGYGYTFGSGTRLTVV.

This chain links TRBV6-5 with TRBJ2-5, with D hard to call. Per germline, CDR1 MNHEY and CDR2 SVGAGI. The CDR3 is made up of 15 amino acids. V was cut by 0 bases and J by 0 bases, with 8 bases left in between. CDR3 sequence: CASSYSGGNQETQYF. As DNA, the CDR3 is TGTGCCAGCAGTTACTCGGGTGGGAACCAAGAGACCCAGTACTTC.

The V call is TRBV28, the J call TRBJ1-3; D might be TRBD1 (6 bases). Trimming stripped 3 bases from V and 0 bases from J, with 12 bases between. Germline CDR1 and CDR2: MDHEN and SYDVKM. CDR3 length equals 16 residues. This CDR3 is CASSFGQGLSGNTIYF. The DNA of the CDR3 is TGTGCCAGCAGTTTCGGGCAGGGGCTCTCTGGAAACACCATATATTTT.

The V gene is TRBV27, the J gene TRBJ1-2; the D is unclear. Germline CDR1 reads MNHEY; CDR2 reads SMNVEV (reference sequence). CDR3 size: 13 residues. Trimming removed 8 bases at V and 4 bases at J, with 14 bases between. As DNA, the CDR3 is TGTGCCAGCGGCTCTGTCCCCCCCTATGGCTACACCTTC. Translation: CASGSVPPYGYTF.

The V gene is TRBV30, the J gene TRBJ2-1; TRBD2 agrees at 8 bases. The V and J ends lost 5 bases and 9 bases, in that order; junction bases with no gene match: 12. Germline V gene lookup returns CDR1 GTSNPN and CDR2 SVGIG (reference sequence). The CDR3 contains 14 residues. This CDR3 reads CAWDHRGGVSEQFF. The CDR3 DNA reads TGTGCCTGGGACCATCGGGGGGGCGTTTCTGAGCAGTTCTTC.

This clone was observed a single time. The chain couples TRBV19 to TRBJ1-2, with TRBD1 identical over 9 bases. Germline V lookup: CDR1 LNHDA, CDR2 SQIVND (reference sequence). The CDR3 length is 14 residues. V gave up 4 bases and J gave up 4 bases; unmatched junction bases: 4. Here the CDR3 reads CASSTGQGFYGYTF. The CDR3 nucleotides are TGTGCCAGTAGTACGGGACAGGGATTCTATGGCTACACCTTC.

The chain couples TRBV3-1 (or the pseudogene TRBV3-2) to TRBJ1-5; 7 bases match TRBD1. The J segment lost 5 bases and the V segment lost 5 bases, leaving 9 bases of the junction unmatched. Per germline, CDR1 LGHDT and CDR2 YNNKEL (reference sequence). The CDR3 runs to 15 residues. The CDR3 DNA reads TGTGCCAGCAGCAAGTCTGACAGGGATTATCAGCCCCAGCATTTT. Protein product: CASSKSDRDYQPQHF.

The rearrangement links TRBV19 to TRBJ2-1; 8 positions match TRBD1. The germline CDR1 and CDR2 sequences are LNHDA and SQIVND (reference sequence). V was pared by 5 bases and J by 9 bases, with 15 bases of the junction left unmatched. This CDR3 comprises 16 residues. CDR3: CASSSRGQAPEGEQFF. CDR3 nucleotide sequence: TGTGCCAGTAGTTCCCGGGGACAGGCCCCTGAGGGTGAGCAGTTCTTC. The whole variable domain, remainder taken from reference TRBV19 and TRBJ2-1, is DGGITQSPKYLFRKEGQNVTLSCEQNLNHDAMYWYRQDPGQGLRLIYYSQIVNDFQKGDIAEGYSVSREKKESFPLTVTSAQKNPTAFYLCASSSRGQAPEGEQFFGPGTRLTVL.